These 30 T cell receptor beta chains were sequenced from one sample in a study of circulating CD8 cells and anti-PD-1 response in melanoma. Using around 15 ng of total RNA, TCR libraries were made with the QIAseq Immune Repertoire TCR panel. Each CDR3 protein gets one entry after TCRdb re-called the reads with MiXCR. The data hold 750 to 900 distinct CDR3 sequences, with roughly 8% observed a single time. Sorting of live CD3+CD8+TCRalphabeta+ cells by PD-1 and/or TIGIT gave four subsets. Sequences were derived from CD8+ T cells from PBMCs, sampled at baseline or after one month of anti-PD-1 therapy (not recorded which). All receptors come from a human donor with melanoma.

Points on this clonotype: The junction departs from germline at one end; a sequencing error may be responsible. J is TRBJ1-3 and V is TRBV19, with TRBD1 matching 8 bases. The CDR3 has 17 amino acids. The germline gives CDR1 LNHDA, CDR2 SQIVND (reference sequence). CDR3 nucleotide sequence: TGTGCCATCGTGGGACAGGTCGAGTCCCCCTCTGGAAACGCCATATATTTT. Translated, it gives CAIVGQVESPSGNAIYF.

In this sample, this clonotype is medium-sized. This sequence joins TRBV5-8 and TRBJ1-1; a possible D gene is TRBD1 (6 bases). CDR3 length equals 13 residues. The V end was cut by 3 bases, the J end by 11 bases, with 17 bases between. From germline, CDR1 is SGHTS and CDR2 YDEGEE. The CDR3 protein is CASSSYYSGEAFF. In nucleotides, the CDR3 is TGTGCCAGCAGCTCCTATTACTCAGGGGAGGCTTTCTTT.

By proportion, this clonotype is medium-sized. DNA of the CDR3: TGTGCCAGCAGCTTGGGGTACAGGGCCGCCGGGAACACTGAAGCTTTCTTT. This translates into CASSLGYRAAGNTEAFF. The chain uses TRBV5-5 and TRBJ1-1; a possible D gene is TRBD1 (6 bases). Germline V lookup: CDR1 SGHKS, CDR2 YYEKEE (reference sequence). The CDR3 runs to 17 residues. Trimming removed 0 bases at V and 1 base at J, with 16 bases between.

This clonotype qualifies as large. The rearrangement joins TRBV6-8 to TRBJ2-2; 9 nucleotides agree with TRBD1. CDR1 MNHGY and CDR2 SAAAGT come from the germline V gene. This CDR3 has 17 residues. V gave up 0 bases and J gave up 4 bases; unmatched junction bases: 6. The CDR3 is CASSYSGQGSATGELFF. CDR3 coding DNA: TGTGCCAGCAGTTACTCAGGACAGGGGAGCGCCACCGGGGAGCTGTTTTTT.

This clonotype was seen more than once but under ten times. This may stem from a read error, because a much larger clone lies one nucleotide away. The V gene is TRBV28, the J gene TRBJ1-1; D is possibly TRBD1 (6 bases). Trimming shortened V by 7 bases and J by 3 bases, and 18 bases separated the two germline ends. The CDR3 is 15 amino acids. Germline CDR1 is MDHEN and CDR2 is SYDVKM. This CDR3 is CASTPTVNRDTEAFF. The CDR3 DNA reads TGTGCCAGCACCCCTACCGTCAACAGGGACACTGAAGCTTTCTTT.

The table lists this clonotype with a few counts. J is TRBJ2-3 and V is TRBV20-1; 7 bases match TRBD1. The trim removed 6 bases at V and 3 bases at J, leaving 12 bases unmatched. The CDR3 is 15 residues long. CDR1 is DFQATT, CDR2 SNEGSKA, per germline (reference sequence). The CDR3 DNA reads as TGCAGTGCCTCATCCGGGACAGCCAAAACAGATACGCAGTATTTT. Its protein is CSASSGTAKTDTQYF.

By frequency in the sample, this clonotype is medium-sized. This chain connects TRBV5-6 to TRBJ1-1, with TRBD1 as a possible D gene (5 bases). Trimming pared 1 base from V and 1 base from J, leaving 8 bases between. From germline, CDR1 is SGHDT and CDR2 YYEEEE. The CDR3 contains 14 residues. The CDR3 is CASSLQGWNTEAFF. In DNA, the CDR3 is TGTGCCAGCAGCTTGCAGGGATGGAACACTGAAGCTTTCTTT.

By sample share, this clonotype is medium-sized. This sequence joins TRBV29-1 and TRBJ2-2, with D perhaps matching TRBD1 (5 bases). The germline CDR1 and CDR2 sequences are SQVTM and ANQGSEA. The CDR3 is made up of 14 amino acids. The V and J ends lost 3 bases and 1 base respectively, with 9 bases between them. In DNA, the CDR3 is TGCAGCGTTGAGAAAGGGGTGAACACCGGGGAGCTGTTTTTT. Protein: CSVEKGVNTGELFF.

Details on this clonotype: A much larger clone sits a single nucleotide away, making a read error possible. The chain couples TRBV27 to TRBJ1-4; D is ambiguous. Germline loops: CDR1 MNHEY, CDR2 SMNVEV (reference sequence). CDR3 length: 14 residues. The ends were cut back, 5 bases at V and 3 bases at J, with 10 bases in the middle. This chain's CDR3 is CASSPGEANEKLFF. The CDR3 nucleotides read TGTGCCAGCAGTCCTGGGGAAGCTAATGAAAAACTGTTTTTT.

This clonotype is deemed medium-sized. The chain is built from TRBV19 and TRBJ2-7, with D possibly TRBD1 on 5 matching bases. Germline V gene lookup returns CDR1 LNHDA and CDR2 SQIVND (reference sequence). The CDR3 runs to 13 residues. Trimming took 5 bases from V and 0 from J, leaving 8 bases between them. This CDR3 reads CASSLTDSYEQYF. CDR3 DNA sequence: TGTGCCAGTAGTCTGACAGACTCCTACGAGCAGTACTTC.

In its sample, this clonotype is medium-sized (0.01 to 0.1%). The chain is built from TRBV12-3 or TRBV12-4 and TRBJ2-5; D unclear. The CDR3 spans 13 residues. V lost 3 bases, J lost 0 bases, and 5 bases lay in between. CDR3 amino acids: CASSFSNQETQYF. CDR3 bases: TGTGCCAGCAGTTTCTCCAACCAAGAGACCCAGTACTTC.

This sequence joins TRBV27 and TRBJ2-3, with a weak D call TRBD2 (6 bases). Trimming pared 6 bases from V and 0 bases from J, leaving 19 bases between. The CDR3 is 17 amino acids. The germline CDR1 and CDR2 sequences are MNHEY and SMNVEV (reference sequence). The CDR3 DNA is TGTGCCAGCAGCCCAGCGGGTGCAGGAGCTAGCACAGATACGCAGTATTTT. This translates into CASSPAGAGASTDTQYF.

Within the sample, this clonotype is large. The genes are TRBV7-2 and TRBJ1-3; possibly TRBD1 for D (6 bases). Germline lookup yields CDR1 SGHTA and CDR2 FQGNSA. V shed 3 bases and J shed 4 bases, with 7 bases lying between them. The CDR3 is made up of 13 amino acids. The CDR3 DNA sequence: TGTGCCAGCAGCTTTGGACAGGGAAACACCATATATTTT. This sequence encodes CASSFGQGNTIYF.

CDR3 region: CASSERAGANQPQHF. The CDR3 coding sequence is TGTGCCAGCAGTGAAAGGGCGGGGGCGAATCAGCCCCAGCATTTT. The chain is built from TRBV2 and TRBJ1-5; D might be TRBD1 (6 bases). The CDR3 totals 15 residues. Per germline, CDR1 SNHLY and CDR2 FYNNEI. Trimming took off 2 bases at V and 4 bases at J, with 12 bases between the two ends.

Sample share makes this clonotype medium-sized (0.01 to 0.1%). V and J are TRBV10-3 and TRBJ2-3; either TRBD1 or TRBD2 may fit D (6 bases each). Trimming left V 7 bases short and J 6 bases short, with 11 bases between. This CDR3 comprises 12 residues. CDR1 is ENHRY, CDR2 SYGVKD, per germline. CDR3 sequence: CAIMKGGDTQYF. CDR3 DNA: TGTGCCATCATGAAAGGGGGGGATACGCAGTATTTT.

This clonotype is medium-sized (0.01 to 0.1%) within its sample. The genes are TRBV27 and TRBJ2-1; 8 bases line up with TRBD2. V trimming: 0 bases; J trimming: 4 bases; junction bases outside the gene matches: 2. CDR1 and CDR2 (germline): MNHEY, SMNVEV (reference sequence). The CDR3 totals 15 residues. DNA for the CDR3: TGTGCCAGCAGTTTATCCCAGCGGGGGTACAATGAGCAGTTCTTC. Protein sequence: CASSLSQRGYNEQFF.

This clonotype turned up a few times. The chain links TRBV13 to TRBJ2-7, with D maybe TRBD2 (6 bases). CDR3 length: 13 residues. The germline V and J ends were trimmed by 5 bases and 7 bases, with 15 bases remaining between them. Germline CDR1 and CDR2: PRHDT and FYEKMQ (reference sequence). Here the CDR3 reads CASSPGLREEQYF. DNA of the CDR3: TGTGCCAGCAGCCCGGGACTCCGTGAAGAGCAGTACTTC.

This clonotype qualifies as medium-sized. The chain carries TRBV15 and TRBJ2-1, with TRBD2 as a possible D gene (6 bases). CDR3 length: 14 residues. Germline lookup yields CDR1 LNHNV and CDR2 YYDKDF (reference sequence). V gave up 3 bases and J gave up 8 bases, with 14 bases separating them. CDR3 protein: CATSRPTGVDEQFF. For the CDR3, the DNA is TGTGCCACCAGCAGGCCTACGGGGGTGGATGAGCAGTTCTTC.

This clonotype is labeled large. The chain joins TRBV7-3 to TRBJ2-3; 10 bases fit TRBD2. The CDR3 runs to 17 residues. V gave up 2 bases and J gave up 2 bases; unmatched junction bases: 7. The germline V gene has CDR1 SGHTA and CDR2 FQGTGA. The CDR3 DNA follows: TGTGCCAGCAGCTTATGGGCTAGCGGGGGCCTCACAGATACGCAGTATTTT. This sequence encodes CASSLWASGGLTDTQYF.

By frequency in the sample, this clonotype is medium-sized. The J gene is TRBJ1-2, the V gene TRBV29-1; D is ambiguous. Germline assignment: CDR1 SQVTM and CDR2 ANQGSEA. The CDR3 covers 11 residues. V lost 4 bases and J lost 4, with 7 bases in between. CDR3 in DNA: TGCAGCGTTGTGTGGGGCTATGGCTACACCTTC. Translating it yields CSVVWGYGYTF.

This clonotype was counted between two and nine times. The rearrangement uses TRBV7-3 and TRBJ1-2; 8 bases fit TRBD1. The length of the CDR3 is 15 residues. V lost 4 bases and J lost 7; bases outside the gene matches: 11. Per the germline V gene, CDR1 is SGHTA and CDR2 is FQGTGA. CDR3 sequence: CASSSSGTGGFGYTF. For the CDR3, the DNA is TGTGCCAGCAGCTCATCCGGGACAGGCGGCTTTGGCTACACCTTC. The whole variable domain, remainder taken from reference TRBV7-3 and TRBJ1-2, is GAGVSQTPSNKVTEKGKYVELRCDPISGHTALYWYRQSLGQGPEFLIYFQGTGAADDSGLPNDRFFAVRPEGSVSTLKIQRTERGDSAVYLCASSSSGTGGFGYTFGSGTRLTVV.

This clonotype is judged large. V and J are TRBV28 and TRBJ2-7; no clear D gene. CDR3 length: 15 amino acids. The germline V gene has CDR1 MDHEN and CDR2 SYDVKM. V lost 6 bases and J lost 2, with 17 bases in between. CDR3 DNA sequence: TGTGCCAGCAGCCTACCGGTTGGGCGCGCCTACGAGCAGTACTTC. It encodes CASSLPVGRAYEQYF.

Within the sample, this clonotype is medium-sized. This chain uses TRBV7-2 with TRBJ2-3; no clear D. The V end was cut by 5 bases, the J end by 0 bases, with 9 bases between. Germline loops: CDR1 SGHTA, CDR2 FQGNSA. The CDR3 loop spans 14 amino acids. CDR3 protein: CASSETSSTDTQYF. In DNA, the CDR3 is TGTGCCAGCAGCGAAACGAGCAGCACAGATACGCAGTATTTT.

By sample share, this clonotype is large. The rearrangement uses TRBV11-2 and TRBJ1-2; D ambiguous. Trimming stripped 0 bases from V and 5 bases from J, with 16 bases between. This CDR3 has 16 residues. CDR1 is SGHAT, CDR2 FQNNGV, per germline. The CDR3 region is CASSLERGSAGYGYTF. DNA of the CDR3: TGTGCCAGCAGCTTAGAGCGTGGGAGTGCTGGGTATGGCTACACCTTC.

This clonotype is labeled large (0.1 to 1%). V gene TRBV9 combines with J gene TRBJ1-3; D gene ambiguous. The V end was cut by 4 bases, the J end by 0 bases, with 14 bases between. This CDR3 comprises 16 residues. Per germline, CDR1 SGDLS and CDR2 YYNGEE. CDR3 in DNA: TGTGCCAGCAGCTCAGGACGGTTGACCTCTGGAAACACCATATATTTT. Translated, it gives CASSSGRLTSGNTIYF. Looking up the rest from reference TRBV9 and TRBJ1-3 gives the full variable domain: DSGVTQTPKHLITATGQRVTLRCSPRSGDLSVYWYQQSLDQGLQFLIQYYNGEERAKGNILERFSAQQFPDLHSELNLSSLELGDSALYFCASSSGRLTSGNTIYFGEGSWLTVV.

This clonotype ranks as medium-sized. V usage is TRBV24-1 and J usage is TRBJ2-3, with D possibly matching TRBD2 (6 bases). Germline CDR1 is KGHDR and CDR2 is SFDVKD. The ends were cut back, 4 bases at V and 4 bases at J, with 11 bases in the middle. This CDR3 comprises 14 residues. CDR3 coding DNA: TGTGCCACCAGTGAGGCGGGGCCTGCAGATACGCAGTATTTT. Translation: CATSEAGPADTQYF.

This clonotype counts as medium-sized. The CDR3 is CASNHEGWDTEAFF. CDR3 nucleotide sequence: TGTGCCAGCAATCACGAGGGCTGGGACACTGAAGCTTTCTTT. This sequence joins TRBV2 and TRBJ1-1; D gene uncertain. V was shortened by 7 bases and J by 3 bases, with 15 bases between the two germline ends. Germline V gene data show CDR1 as SNHLY and CDR2 as FYNNEI. The length of the CDR3 is 14 residues.

This clonotype is deemed medium-sized. The chain uses TRBV19 and TRBJ2-1; 8 nucleotides match TRBD2. Trimming removed 1 base from V and 4 bases from J; junction bases left unmatched: 3. Per the germline V gene, CDR1 is LNHDA and CDR2 is SQIVND (reference sequence). The CDR3 is 15 amino acids. The CDR3 spells CASSIVGGDYNEQFF. CDR3 DNA sequence: TGTGCCAGTAGTATAGTCGGGGGGGATTACAATGAGCAGTTCTTC.

By share of the sample, this clonotype is medium-sized. This rearrangement joins TRBV11-2 to TRBJ2-1; D may be TRBD2 (6 bases). Germline CDR1 reads SGHAT; CDR2 reads FQNNGV. V lost 1 base and J 0 bases, leaving 7 bases between the germline ends. The length of the CDR3 is 15 residues. The CDR3 is CASSLAGSSYNEQFF. The CDR3 DNA reads TGTGCCAGCAGCTTAGCCGGGAGCTCCTACAATGAGCAGTTCTTC.

In its sample, this clonotype ranks as large. V gene TRBV28 combines with J gene TRBJ2-7, with TRBD1 as a possible D gene (6 bases). Looked up from germline, CDR1 is MDHEN and CDR2 is SYDVKM. The CDR3 has 15 amino acids. The V end lost 5 bases, the J end lost 0 bases, and 14 bases lay between the germline ends. The CDR3 nucleotides read TGTGCCAGCAGTCCCCGAACAGGGAGCTCCTACGAGCAGTACTTC. Encoded protein: CASSPRTGSSYEQYF.